The entry that follows covers one T cell receptor beta chain sequence. This entry comes from a study of blood T cell repertoires in COVID-19. In the study overall: Material from acute and convalescent COVID-19 was sourced from the United States, Italy and Spain. The cDNA or gDNA used as material had been derived from T cells, B-cell-depleted T cells, or PBMCs.

In the authors' methods: Amplification of reference gene primers provided the estimated nucleated cell counts. Sequencing used immunoSEQ multiplex PCR; TCRdb keeps in-frame clones, though not all of them. The V and J calls and clone size were taken over from that table, and D and trimming were inferred from the DNA. The sample comprises around 200,000 clones, roughly 81% of which are singletons, and 4.5% to 5% rests with the top ten. This CDR3 is 13 amino acids long. Germline V gene data show CDR1 as MNHEY and CDR2 as SVGAGI. Trimming took off 6 bases at V and 1 base at J, with 6 bases between the two ends.

The sample consisted of peripheral blood. This receptor was taken from an elderly woman with acute or convalescent COVID-19. The chain carries TRBV6-5 and TRBJ2-2, with D possibly TRBD1 on 5 matching bases. The CDR3 DNA reads as TGTGCCAGCAGAACAGGGAACACCGGGGAGCTGTTTTTT. It codes for CASRTGNTGELFF.